These 31 T cell receptor beta chains were sequenced from one sample in a study of post-analysis software for immune sequencing data. Study results and limitations: In patients, about 5 TRBV segments were more frequent than in controls, with TRBV5-6, TRBV5-1 and TRBV20-1 among them.

The antigens for these receptors are not known. Incorporated into the TCR beta cDNA libraries were unique molecular identifiers, which served to reduce PCR and sequencing biases. TCRdb re-called the PCR reads through MiXCR, storing one row per CDR3 protein. Here the sample spans more than 350,000 distinct CDR3 sequences, more than 30% being singletons. Sequenced material: blood. These receptors were taken from a girl aged 2 to 9 with multiple sclerosis.

The chain is built from TRBV28 and TRBJ2-1; TRBD2 matches at 7 bases. Per the germline V gene, CDR1 is MDHEN and CDR2 is SYDVKM. The CDR3 is 15 amino acids. V was clipped by 2 bases and J by 4 bases; unmatched bases: 5. The CDR3 DNA reads TGTGCCAGCAGTTTAGAGGGACTACCATACAATGAGCAGTTCTTC. This codes for CASSLEGLPYNEQFF.

As to this clonotype: Germline and junction disagree at one end, which may indicate a read error. V gene TRBV12-3 or TRBV12-4 combines with J gene TRBJ1-6; D uncertain. This CDR3 contains 13 residues. CDR3 sequence reads: CASGGWANSPPHF. As DNA, the CDR3 is TGTGCCAGCGGAGGGTGGGCCAACTCACCCCCCCACTTT.

This chain links TRBV28 with TRBJ2-5; 10 bases map to TRBD2. Germline V gene data show CDR1 as MDHEN and CDR2 as SYDVKM. The length of the CDR3 is 15 residues. Trimming took 6 bases from V and 5 from J; bases not matched to a gene: 9. CDR3 amino acids: CASSPGAGGLETQYF. The CDR3 DNA follows: TGTGCCAGCAGCCCTGGAGCGGGGGGGCTTGAGACCCAGTACTTC.

This clonotype was found a few times. The V gene is TRBV18, the J gene TRBJ2-2; D unclear. The CDR3 loop spans 16 amino acids. V lost 3 bases to trimming and J lost 0 bases, with 11 bases between them. The germline V gene has CDR1 KGHSH and CDR2 LQKENI. Here the CDR3 reads CASSPNRTPNTGELFF. The CDR3 DNA sequence: TGTGCCAGCTCACCTAATCGGACCCCGAACACCGGGGAGCTGTTTTTT.

This CDR3 reads CASSREEPGHNSPLHF. CDR3 coding DNA: TGTGCCAGCAGCCGGGAGGAACCGGGGCATAATTCACCCCTCCACTTT. This sequence joins TRBV7-9 and TRBJ1-6; D may be TRBD1 (5 bases). Per germline, CDR1 SEHNR and CDR2 FQNEAQ (reference sequence). V was pared by 5 bases and J by 5 bases, with 16 bases between. The CDR3 contains 16 residues.

This clonotype showed up just once. The CDR3 nucleotides are TGTGCCAGCAGCGTAGAAGGACAGGCATTGGGTAATTCACCCCTCCACTTT. Translated: CASSVEGQALGNSPLHF. J is TRBJ1-6 and V is TRBV9; 7 bases agree with TRBD1. Germline CDR1 SGDLS, CDR2 YYNGEE. The CDR3 is 17 amino acids. V shed 0 bases, J shed 6 bases, and the junction held 9 bases outside the gene matches.

J is TRBJ1-1 and V is TRBV12-3 or TRBV12-4; D call uncertain. The V end lost 6 bases, the J end lost 3 bases, and 14 bases lay between the germline ends. This CDR3 has 14 residues. CDR3: CASSPQAKDTEAFF. For the CDR3, the DNA is TGTGCCAGCAGCCCCCAGGCTAAGGACACTGAAGCTTTCTTT.

J is TRBJ2-5 and V is TRBV20-1; D uncertain. Judging by the DNA end, TRBJ2-7 fits better; the J call may be wrong. Germline V lookup: CDR1 DFQATT, CDR2 SNEGSKA (reference sequence). This CDR3 is 12 amino acids long. The CDR3 loop reads CSARPTKNEQYF. The CDR3 DNA reads as TGCAGTGCTAGACCAACAAAGAACGAGCAGTACTTC.

This clonotype was counted between two and nine times. The chain uses TRBV20-1 and TRBJ2-4; TRBD2 matches at 12 bases. Trimming removed 3 bases from V and 0 bases from J; junction bases left unmatched: 9. CDR1 DFQATT and CDR2 SNEGSKA come from the germline V gene (reference sequence). This CDR3 has 18 amino acids. This CDR3 reads CSARTSGRGGLAKNIQYF. CDR3 nucleotides: TGCAGTGCTAGGACTAGCGGGAGAGGGGGACTAGCCAAAAACATTCAGTACTTC.

The chain recombines TRBV6-2 or TRBV6-3 with TRBJ2-7, with a possible D match to TRBD1 (7 bases). Per germline, CDR1 MNHEY and CDR2 SVGEGT. Trimming pared 1 base from V and 5 bases from J, leaving 12 bases between. The CDR3 covers 14 residues. For the CDR3, the DNA is TGTGCCAGCAGTTACTTTGGCAGGGGGGACGAGCAGTACTTC. Protein sequence: CASSYFGRGDEQYF.

The gene calls are TRBV6-5 and TRBJ1-5, with D maybe TRBD1 (6 bases). Trimming cost V 8 bases and J 5 bases, with 16 bases left between them. The germline V gene has CDR1 MNHEY and CDR2 SVGAGI. The CDR3 is made up of 14 amino acids. The CDR3 DNA follows: TGTGCCAGCGGTGAGAACAGGGTGGATCAGCCCCAGCATTTT. Its translation is CASGENRVDQPQHF.

With respect to this clonotype: Its ends do not fully match the called genes, so a read error is possible. The J gene is TRBJ2-1, the V gene TRBV9, with TRBD1 matching over 7 bases. Germline V lookup: CDR1 SGDLS, CDR2 YYNGEE. CDR3 length equals 17 residues. The CDR3 coding sequence is TGTGCCTGCAGCGCCCGAACCGGACAGGCTTCCTACAATGAGCAGTTCTTC. It specifies CACSARTGQASYNEQFF.

This clonotype occurred many times. The rearrangement links TRBV3-1 to TRBJ2-7, with TRBD2 matching over 7 bases. V dropped 1 base and J dropped 5; count of bases not matched to a gene: 17. Per germline, CDR1 LGHDT and CDR2 YNNKEL (reference sequence). This CDR3 region has 18 residues. The CDR3 loop reads CASSQVPLRDYLKDEQYF. In DNA form, the CDR3 reads TGTGCCAGCAGCCAAGTGCCCTTAAGGGACTATCTAAAGGACGAGCAGTACTTC.

V usage is TRBV6-1 and J usage is TRBJ2-1, with D perhaps assigned TRBD1 or TRBD2 (6 bases each). CDR1 and CDR2 (germline): MNHNS, SASEGT. The CDR3 is 15 residues long. With 10 bases removed from V and 2 bases from J, the gap between germline ends came to 18 bases. The CDR3 loop reads CATILGRGPYNEQFF. DNA of the CDR3: TGTGCCACCATACTCGGACGGGGGCCCTACAATGAGCAGTTCTTC.

The chain uses TRBV20-1 and TRBJ2-7; tentatively, D is TRBD1 or TRBD2 (6 bases each). The V gene lost 6 bases and the J gene lost 0 bases, with 15 bases spanning the gap. The CDR3 has 14 amino acids. Germline V gene lookup returns CDR1 DFQATT and CDR2 SNEGSKA (reference sequence). The CDR3 region has the DNA TGCAGTGCCGGCCGGGGGCAGCGCTCCTACGAGCAGTACTTC. It codes for CSAGRGQRSYEQYF.

This chain links TRBV20-1 with TRBJ2-7; D is unresolved. The CDR3 spans 15 residues. V was shortened by 5 bases and J by 0 bases, with 17 bases between the two germline ends. Germline-derived CDR1 and CDR2 are DFQATT and SNEGSKA (reference sequence). The CDR3, as DNA: TGCAGTGCTCGTCCCCAAACTTGGAGCTCCTACGAGCAGTACTTC. It codes for CSARPQTWSSYEQYF.

This clonotype was seen only a few times. J is TRBJ1-1 and V is TRBV12-3 or TRBV12-4; D unresolved. V was trimmed by 2 bases and J by 7 bases, leaving 8 bases between them. The CDR3 runs to 12 residues. The CDR3 reads CASSLRLNEAFF. CDR3 nucleotides: TGTGCCAGCAGTTTAAGGCTTAATGAAGCTTTCTTT.

The chain combines TRBV6-2 or TRBV6-3 with TRBJ2-1; 9 bases are shared with TRBD2. V was pared by 6 bases and J by 1 base, with 4 bases of the junction left unmatched. The CDR3 is made up of 15 amino acids. Germline lookup yields CDR1 MNHEY and CDR2 SVGEGT. DNA of the CDR3: TGTGCCAGCAGAACAGCGGGGGGATCCTACAATGAGCAGTTCTTC. Protein product: CASRTAGGSYNEQFF.

The sample holds a few counts of this clonotype. This rearrangement joins TRBV20-1 to TRBJ2-7, with 10 bases matching TRBD2. This CDR3 region has 13 residues. The germline gives CDR1 DFQATT, CDR2 SNEGSKA (reference sequence). J was trimmed by 3 bases and V by 6 bases; bases with no gene match: 5. The CDR3 nucleotides read TGCAGTGCCCTAGCGGGAGATCGCTACGAGCAGTACTTC. Translated, it gives CSALAGDRYEQYF.

This clonotype was detected a few times. CDR3 amino acids: CASSFNSFRLAKNIQYF. The CDR3, as DNA: TGTGCCAGCAGTTTTAACAGTTTCCGTTTAGCCAAAAACATTCAGTACTTC. The chain employs TRBV28 and TRBJ2-4; D ambiguous. Per germline, CDR1 MDHEN and CDR2 SYDVKM. Trimming removed 3 bases from V and 0 bases from J, with 15 bases in between. This CDR3 has 17 residues. Drawing the rest from reference TRBV28 and TRBJ2-4, the complete variable domain is DVKVTQSSRYLVKRTGEKVFLECVQDMDHENMFWYRQDPGLGLRLIYFSYDVKMKEKGDIPEGYSVSREKKERFSLILESASTNQTSMYLCASSFNSFRLAKNIQYFGAGTRLSVL.

This chain uses TRBV5-1 with TRBJ1-1; D gene uncertain. V was pared by 0 bases and J by 3 bases, with 12 bases between. CDR3 length equals 15 residues. Germline loops: CDR1 SGHRS, CDR2 YFSETQ. In DNA, the CDR3 is TGCGCCAGCAGCTTGGGGCAGATCATGGACACTGAAGCTTTCTTT. Protein sequence: CASSLGQIMDTEAFF.

About this clonotype: This may be a read error: a much more frequent sequence differs by one nucleotide. This chain joins TRBV12-3 or TRBV12-4 and TRBJ2-5; the D gene is possibly TRBD1 (5 bases). This CDR3 has 13 residues. The CDR3, as DNA: TGTGCCAGCAGTTTTAGGGGCCGAGAGGCCCAGTACTTC. Its translation: CASSFRGREAQYF.

The genes are TRBV20-1 and TRBJ1-2; 8 positions agree with TRBD1. CDR3 size: 13 residues. Germline CDR1 reads DFQATT; CDR2 reads SNEGSKA (reference sequence). V trimming: 3 bases; J trimming: 9 bases; junction bases outside the gene matches: 9. The CDR3 protein is CSASSPDRARYTF. The CDR3 coding sequence is TGCAGTGCTAGTAGTCCGGACAGGGCACGCTACACCTTC.

V is TRBV21-1 and J is TRBJ1-5; the table's TRBD1 call for D was not verified on the DNA. TRBV21-1 is termed a pseudogene. The CDR3 has 17 residues. The CDR3 coding sequence is TGTGCCAGCGGCCCGGGGTTAGGTAGGGATAGCAATCAGCCCCAGCATTTT. It translates to CASGPGLGRDSNQPQHF.

This clonotype has a handful of counts. This chain joins TRBV7-2 and TRBJ2-5, with D possibly being TRBD1 (5 bases). The CDR3 is made up of 12 amino acids. Looked up from germline, CDR1 is SGHTA and CDR2 is FQGNSA. Trimming pared 8 bases from V and 1 base from J, leaving 8 bases between. CDR3 amino acids: CASGAFQETQYF. DNA for the CDR3: TGTGCCAGCGGGGCTTTCCAAGAGACCCAGTACTTC.

About this clonotype: Its ends do not fully match the called genes, so a read error is possible. The chain carries TRBV7-7 and TRBJ2-5; D is undetermined. From germline, CDR1 is SSHAT and CDR2 FNYEAQ (reference sequence). The CDR3 covers 15 residues. The chain's CDR3 is CASSAQMFGEETQYF. The DNA of the CDR3 is TGTGCTAGCAGCGCACAGATGTTTGGGGAAGAGACCCAGTACTTC.

This clonotype was observed a few times. CDR3 DNA sequence: TGTGCCAGCAGTTACGGAGGGGACAGGGCCTACGAGCAGTACTTC. Translated: CASSYGGDRAYEQYF. V usage is TRBV6-5 and J usage is TRBJ2-7; 9 bases align to TRBD1. CDR3 size: 15 residues. From germline, CDR1 is MNHEY and CDR2 SVGAGI. J gave up 2 bases and V 2 bases, and 4 bases lay outside the gene matches.

There are a few counts of this clonotype. The chain carries TRBV20-1 and TRBJ1-2, with D uncertain. Per the germline V gene, CDR1 is DFQATT and CDR2 is SNEGSKA (reference sequence). Trimming removed 0 bases from V and 4 bases from J, with 15 bases in between. This CDR3 is built from 15 residues. DNA for the CDR3: TGCAGTGCTAGAGATCAGGCAGTCTACGGCTATGGCTACACCTTC. This encodes CSARDQAVYGYGYTF.

The V and J genes are TRBV4-1 and TRBJ1-6; D may be TRBD1 (5 bases). The V gene lost 0 bases and the J gene lost 9 bases, with 15 bases spanning the gap. Germline loops: CDR1 MGHRA, CDR2 YSYEKL. The CDR3 loop spans 16 amino acids. In DNA, the CDR3 is TGCGCCAGCAGCCAAGATACGGGACGCCGGCGTTCACCCCTCCACTTT. Protein: CASSQDTGRRRSPLHF.

The chain employs TRBV20-1 and TRBJ2-4; maybe TRBD2 (5 bases). CDR1 is DFQATT and CDR2 is SNEGSKA in the germline V gene (reference sequence). CDR3 length: 12 amino acids. V was clipped by 5 bases and J by 13 bases, with 18 bases between them. The CDR3 DNA sequence: TGCAGTGCTTCGGGAACTCCGCAACGGCAGTACTTC. Amino acid sequence: CSASGTPQRQYF.

A few counts support this clonotype. The chain joins TRBV12-3 or TRBV12-4 to TRBJ2-7, with a tentative D call TRBD2 (5 bases). This CDR3 contains 15 residues. V was cut by 3 bases and J by 3 bases, with 15 bases left in between. The CDR3 coding sequence is TGTGCCAGCAGTTTCGCCGGTGGGAGCCTCTACGAGCAGTACTTC. Its translation: CASSFAGGSLYEQYF.